Shown below are 23 T cell receptor beta chains from a single sample sequenced in a study of T cell repertoires in cytomegalovirus infection. Each CDR3 protein gets one entry after TCRdb re-called the reads with MiXCR. The sample includes roughly 310,000 distinct CDR3 sequences, 25% to 35% of them seen just once. Antigens of these TCRs are unknown. Sequencing was performed on cultured PBMCs, taken from culture after CMV antigen stimulation. The receptor set was obtained from a human donor in good health (CMV status not recorded). Some clones in this sample may be carry-over from other donors' samples.

The J gene is TRBJ1-2, the V gene TRBV29-1; D is ambiguous. The CDR3 consists of 13 residues. The V gene's germline CDR1 is SQVTM and CDR2 ANQGSEA. Trimming removed 4 bases from V and 1 base from J, with 10 bases in between. The DNA of the CDR3 is TGCAGCGTTGGGGGAAGGGATAACTATGGCTACACCTTC. Translating gives CSVGGRDNYGYTF.

The rearrangement joins TRBV3-1 to TRBJ2-5; the D gene is possibly TRBD2 (6 bases). V was pared by 1 base and J by 5 bases, with 11 bases between. The CDR3 has 14 amino acids. Germline V gene lookup returns CDR1 LGHDT and CDR2 YNNKEL (reference sequence). The CDR3: CASSQVVSGETQYF. CDR3 bases: TGTGCCAGCAGCCAAGTAGTTAGCGGCGAGACCCAGTACTTC.

The genes are TRBV25-1 and TRBJ2-6, with TRBD1 matching 9 bases. V trimming: 3 bases; J trimming: 1 base; junction bases outside the gene matches: 4. CDR1 MGHDK and CDR2 SYGVNS come from the germline V gene. The CDR3 consists of 17 residues. Written as DNA, the CDR3 is TGTGCCAGCAGTGACCGGGACAGGGATTCTGGGGCCAACGTCCTGACTTTC. Encoded protein: CASSDRDRDSGANVLTF.

The chain joins TRBV18 to TRBJ2-3; 8 bases match TRBD1. In germline, CDR1 is KGHSH, CDR2 LQKENI. The J segment lost 5 bases and the V segment lost 1 base, leaving 5 bases of the junction unmatched. This CDR3 is built from 15 residues. The CDR3: CASSPRRGLLDTQYF. CDR3 nucleotide sequence: TGTGCCAGCTCACCACGCAGGGGGCTATTAGATACGCAGTATTTT.

There are a few counts of this clonotype. This sequence joins TRBV10-3 and TRBJ2-3, with D tentatively TRBD2 (6 bases). V was shortened by 2 bases and J by 4 bases, with 7 bases between the two germline ends. This CDR3 has 13 amino acids. CDR1 is ENHRY, CDR2 SYGVKD, per germline. CDR3 nucleotides: TGTGCCATCAGTGAGGGAGGGTCAGATACGCAGTATTTT. As protein: CAISEGGSDTQYF.

The DNA of the CDR3 is TGTGCCAGTAGTACGCCCAGACAGGGGAACACTGAAGCTTTCTTT. Residues: CASSTPRQGNTEAFF. The V gene is TRBV19, the J gene TRBJ1-1; 7 positions match TRBD1. Unmatched junction bases numbered 6, after V lost 4 bases and J lost 1 base. The CDR3 spans 15 residues. Germline CDR1 and CDR2: LNHDA and SQIVND (reference sequence).

In this sample, this clonotype turned up a few times. V gene TRBV12-3 or TRBV12-4 combines with J gene TRBJ2-3, with 9 bases identical to TRBD2. The CDR3 spans 13 residues. Trimming took 5 bases from V and 7 from J; bases not matched to a gene: 4. As DNA, the CDR3 is TGTGCCAGCAGTGAGCGGGAGGTGAATACGCAGTATTTT. Amino acid sequence: CASSEREVNTQYF.

This clonotype turned up a few times. The chain employs TRBV7-8 and TRBJ1-1, with 11 bases that match TRBD1. This CDR3 is 16 amino acids long. The V gene end was trimmed by 5 bases and the J gene end by 5 bases; junction bases not matched to a gene: 10. CDR1 is SGHVS, CDR2 FQNEAQ, per germline. The CDR3, as DNA: TGTGCCAGCAGCCAAGCGGGACAGGGGGTGAGGACTGAAGCTTTCTTT. Its protein is CASSQAGQGVRTEAFF.

This clonotype was observed many times. The rearrangement uses TRBV28 and TRBJ1-2; 7 bases fit TRBD1. Germline assignment: CDR1 MDHEN and CDR2 SYDVKM. CDR3 size: 16 residues. The junction had 11 bases not matched to a gene; V was cut back by 3 bases and J by 4 bases. CDR3 DNA sequence: TGTGCCAGCAGTTTGACTGGCAAGGGACAGACCTATGGCTACACCTTC. Amino acids: CASSLTGKGQTYGYTF.

The rearrangement uses TRBV2 and TRBJ2-1, with a weak D call TRBD2 (6 bases). The CDR3 covers 15 residues. Germline V gene data show CDR1 as SNHLY and CDR2 as FYNNEI. V was clipped by 6 bases and J by 4 bases, with 16 bases between them. The CDR3 bases are TGTGCCAGCAGCGCCACTAGAGCGGGTTACAATGAGCAGTTCTTC. Its translation: CASSATRAGYNEQFF.

The chain has TRBV29-1 and TRBJ2-5; no firm D call. CDR1 and CDR2 from the germline V gene are SQVTM and ANQGSEA. Trimming shortened V by 7 bases and J by 2 bases, and 14 bases separated the two germline ends. The CDR3 totals 13 residues. The CDR3 region has the DNA TGCAGCGCTAACACGCCCCTACAAGAGACCCAGTACTTC. Protein: CSANTPLQETQYF.

This clonotype was counted only a few times. The chain has TRBV12-3 or TRBV12-4 and TRBJ1-4; 7 bases are shared with TRBD1. This CDR3 has 15 residues. The junction had 7 bases not matched to a gene; V was cut back by 5 bases and J by 4 bases. DNA of the CDR3: TGTGCCAGCAGTGGCTGGACAGGCTATAATGAAAAACTGTTTTTT. It encodes CASSGWTGYNEKLFF.

The chain couples TRBV6-8 to TRBJ2-1; 13 nucleotides align to TRBD2. Germline V gives CDR1 MNHGY, CDR2 SAAAGT. The CDR3 sequence is 15 residues long. Losses at the gene ends were 7 bases for V and 6 bases for J; bases not matched to a gene: 6. This CDR3 is CASTSGTSGTNEQFF. DNA for the CDR3: TGTGCCAGCACCTCCGGGACTAGCGGGACCAATGAGCAGTTCTTC.

This clonotype appeared a few times. The chain carries TRBV7-6 and TRBJ2-3; no reliable D call. CDR1 is SGHVS, CDR2 FNYEAQ, per germline. With 2 bases removed from V and 2 bases from J, the gap between germline ends came to 20 bases. This CDR3 spans 18 amino acids. The CDR3 spells CASSLQFSSFSFTDTQYF. The CDR3 nucleotides are TGTGCCAGCAGCTTACAGTTTAGTAGTTTTTCTTTCACAGATACGCAGTATTTT.

V gene TRBV29-1 combines with J gene TRBJ2-1, with D unclear. Germline V CDR1 and CDR2: SQVTM, ANQGSEA. Deletions cut 1 base from V and 8 bases from J, with 21 bases between. There are 16 residues in the CDR3. The CDR3 loop is CSVEGLDLIALDEQFF. In DNA, the CDR3 is TGCAGCGTTGAAGGTCTCGACCTTATTGCTCTCGATGAGCAGTTCTTC.

This clonotype was detected only a few times. The chain is built from TRBV7-8 and TRBJ1-2; a possible D gene is TRBD1 (6 bases). The V end was cut by 5 bases, the J end by 4 bases, with 17 bases between. Germline V gives CDR1 SGHVS, CDR2 FQNEAQ. The CDR3 is 15 amino acids. The CDR3 DNA follows: TGTGCCAGCAGCAAAGGGGGGGGCCGCTCCTATGGCTACACCTTC. It yields the protein CASSKGGGRSYGYTF.

The rearrangement uses TRBV7-3 and TRBJ1-2; TRBD1 might be the D (6 bases). Trimming left V 5 bases short and J 4 bases short, with 11 bases between. The germline V gene has CDR1 SGHTA and CDR2 FQGTGA. This CDR3 spans 13 amino acids. CDR3 DNA sequence: TGTGCCAGCAGCGAGGACAGCTCCTATGGCTACACCTTC. Protein sequence: CASSEDSSYGYTF.

This clonotype was counted ten times or more. The rearrangement joins TRBV19 to TRBJ1-5; D possibly corresponds to TRBD1 (6 bases). V lost 9 bases and J 0 bases, leaving 18 bases between the germline ends. The CDR3 has 16 residues. CDR1 is LNHDA, CDR2 SQIVND, per germline (reference sequence). CDR3 bases: TGTGCCAGCGGGGAGGAGGGGGTGTATAGCAATCAGCCCCAGCATTTT. It translates to CASGEEGVYSNQPQHF.

The table lists this clonotype with many counts. The chain is built from TRBV7-8 and TRBJ1-5; no reliable D call. The CDR3 loop spans 18 amino acids. The germline V and J ends were trimmed by 1 base and 3 bases, with 19 bases remaining between them. From germline, CDR1 is SGHVS and CDR2 FQNEAQ. CDR3 DNA: TGTGCCAGCAGCTTAGGAATGATTCGGGAAACGGCCAATCAGCCCCAGCATTTT. This sequence encodes CASSLGMIRETANQPQHF.

The chain has TRBV7-9 and TRBJ2-1, with TRBD2 matching 11 bases. After removal of 1 base from V and 6 bases from J, the junction contained 2 bases not matched to a gene. The CDR3 spans 15 residues. The germline CDR1 and CDR2 sequences are SEHNR and FQNEAQ (reference sequence). The CDR3 DNA is TGTGCCAGCAGCTTAGTTAGCGGGAGGGCCAATGAGCAGTTCTTC. Translated: CASSLVSGRANEQFF.

This clonotype was detected ten times or more. The chain couples TRBV2 to TRBJ2-5; no definite D call. Trimming removed 2 bases at V and 1 base at J, with 11 bases between. The CDR3 spans 15 residues. Germline lookup yields CDR1 SNHLY and CDR2 FYNNEI. The CDR3 DNA reads TGTGCCAGCAGTGAACTCGTGGCAGGCCAAGAGACCCAGTACTTC. The encoded protein is CASSELVAGQETQYF.

This chain uses TRBV27 with TRBJ1-4; no clear D. Germline assignment: CDR1 MNHEY and CDR2 SMNVEV (reference sequence). Trimming left V 4 bases short and J 11 bases short, with 14 bases between. The CDR3 length is 13 residues. The CDR3 DNA reads TGTGCCAGCAGTTCCTACACTACTGATAAACTGTTTTTT. Protein: CASSSYTTDKLFF.

This clonotype was counted ten times or more. The chain carries TRBV6-6 and TRBJ2-2; the D is unclear. Germline V gives CDR1 MNHNY, CDR2 SVGAGI (reference sequence). This CDR3 region has 13 residues. Trimming took off 0 bases at V and 1 base at J, with 0 bases between the two ends. CDR3 sequence reads: CASSYSNTGELFF. CDR3 coding DNA: TGTGCCAGCAGTTACTCGAACACCGGGGAGCTGTTTTTT.